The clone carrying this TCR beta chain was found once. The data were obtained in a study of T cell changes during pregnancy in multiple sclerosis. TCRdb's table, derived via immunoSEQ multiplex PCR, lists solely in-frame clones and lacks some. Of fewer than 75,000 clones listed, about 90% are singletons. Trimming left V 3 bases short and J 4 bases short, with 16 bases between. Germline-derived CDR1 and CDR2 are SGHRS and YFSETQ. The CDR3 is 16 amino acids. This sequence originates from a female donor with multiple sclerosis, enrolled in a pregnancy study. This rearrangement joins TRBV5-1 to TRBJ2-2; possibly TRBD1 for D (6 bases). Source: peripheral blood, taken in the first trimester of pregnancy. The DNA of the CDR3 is TGCGCCAGCAGCTCTGAGGCCTGGGGGCTCACCGGGGAGCTGTTTTTT. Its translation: CASSSEAWGLTGELFF.